This TCR beta chain was observed in a study of blood T cell repertoires in COVID-19. On the study more broadly: Sites across the United States, Italy and Spain contributed samples from acute and convalescent COVID-19. Sources were T cells, B-cell-depleted T cells, or PBMCs; the material itself was cDNA or gDNA.

This clone was observed a single time. Germline CDR1 reads SGHRS; CDR2 reads YFSETQ. The CDR3 consists of 14 residues. V was clipped by 4 bases and J by 8 bases, with 16 bases between them. Methods used by the authors: The assay estimated nucleated cells by amplifying reference gene primers. Assay used: immunoSEQ multiplex PCR; TCRdb lists only in-frame clones, some missing. D and trimming come from the DNA, and the V and J calls and clone size come from that table. In the table there are 150,000 or so clones, around 86% of which are singletons. This receptor was identified in a man between 60 and 75 years old with acute or convalescent COVID-19. The sequenced sample consisted of peripheral blood. The V gene is TRBV5-1, the J gene TRBJ2-1; unclear D gene. Here the CDR3 reads CASSEPSGIYEQFF. The CDR3 region has the DNA TGCGCCAGCAGCGAACCCTCTGGCATCTATGAGCAGTTCTTC.